Sequencing of this TCR beta chain was carried out in a study of OX40 agonist ivuxolimab in advanced cancers. Trimming took 4 bases from V and 2 from J, leaving 19 bases between them. CDR3 length: 16 residues. The V gene's germline CDR1 is SGHNT and CDR2 YYREEE (reference sequence). Assay used: immunoSEQ multiplex PCR; TCRdb lists only in-frame clones, some missing. Of about 90,000 clones in the sample, around 90% were seen once. Autoimmune disease history or systemic immunosuppression meant exclusion. This receptor was taken from an adult with an advanced solid tumor such as melanoma, head and neck, liver or kidney cancer. The sequencing here drew on CD4+ or CD8+ T cells sorted from blood, taken in a trial of the OX40 agonist ivuxolimab. The chain joins TRBV5-4 to TRBJ2-7, with D perhaps TRBD2 (7 bases). This CDR3 reads CASSPGAGGPTYEQYF. DNA of the CDR3: TGTGCCAGCAGCCCGGGGGCCGGGGGGCCAACCTACGAGCAGTACTTC.